This passage covers 20 T cell receptor beta chains from one sample sequenced in a study of blood T cell repertoires in COVID-19 (dated by TCRdb to the early 2020s). The library came from the immunoSEQ multiplex PCR assay. Imported from immuneACCESS, the table was reduced by TCRdb to in-frame sequences with V and J called. These copies leave out some clones; in studies compared against another copy, an unresolved V gene accounts for under half, and the cause of the remainder is not known. The table for this sample lists roughly 91,000 clones; around 80% of them were counted only once. The ten largest clones take up roughly 1.2% of the sample. The specimen sequenced was peripheral blood. The receptor source for this set is a woman older than 75 with acute or convalescent COVID-19.

V usage is TRBV29-1 and J usage is TRBJ2-3; TRBD2 agrees at 10 bases. The length of the CDR3 is 15 residues. Trimming removed 4 bases from V and 4 bases from J; junction bases left unmatched: 8. Germline V gene data show CDR1 as SQVTM and CDR2 as ANQGSEA. The CDR3 nucleotides read TGCAGCGTTGTTGAACTAGCGGGATTCGCAGATACGCAGTATTTT. This codes for CSVVELAGFADTQYF.

There are a few counts of this clone. The rearrangement joins TRBV3-1 (or the pseudogene TRBV3-2) to TRBJ1-1; 7 bases fit TRBD1. Germline CDR1 and CDR2: LGHDT and YNNKEL (reference sequence). J was trimmed by 3 bases and V by 4 bases; bases with no gene match: 2. This CDR3 contains 13 residues. The DNA for the CDR3 is TGTGCCAGCAGCCCGGGGACAGACACTGAAGCTTTCTTT. Encoded protein: CASSPGTDTEAFF.

The J gene is TRBJ1-5, the V gene TRBV5-6; D is undetermined. Germline V gives CDR1 SGHDT, CDR2 YYEEEE. V dropped 2 bases and J dropped 4 bases, with 13 bases sitting between them. The CDR3 contains 15 residues. The CDR3 DNA reads TGTGCCAGCAGCTTCGGCCAGGCCGTTAATCAGCCCCAGCATTTT. It encodes CASSFGQAVNQPQHF.

This rearrangement joins TRBV6-5 to TRBJ2-4; tentatively, D is TRBD2 (6 bases). Trimming removed 0 bases from V and 8 bases from J, with 14 bases in between. Germline V gene sequence: CDR1 MNHEY, CDR2 SVGAGI. This CDR3 contains 15 residues. CDR3 amino acids: CASSYSTGGKDIQYF. DNA of the CDR3: TGTGCCAGCAGTTACTCGACCGGGGGTAAAGACATTCAGTACTTC.

The chain has TRBV4-2 and TRBJ2-5; 11 bases line up with TRBD2. The CDR3 extends over 15 amino acids. The trim removed 3 bases at V and 5 bases at J, leaving 5 bases unmatched. CDR1 and CDR2 (germline): LGHNA, YNFKEQ. The CDR3 DNA reads as TGTGCCAGCAGCCAGGCGGGACTAGCGGATGAGACCCAGTACTTC. Its protein product is CASSQAGLADETQYF.

This rearrangement joins TRBV28 to TRBJ2-5; possible D gene TRBD2, 6 bases. Looked up from germline, CDR1 is MDHEN and CDR2 is SYDVKM. The germline V and J ends were trimmed by 3 bases and 1 base, with 12 bases remaining between them. The CDR3 runs 15 residues. CDR3 sequence: CASSLGGGLQETQYF. CDR3 DNA: TGTGCCAGCAGTTTGGGGGGAGGTCTCCAAGAGACCCAGTACTTC.

This rearrangement joins TRBV28 to TRBJ1-2; TRBD1 might be the D (5 bases). This CDR3 is 14 amino acids long. Germline V lookup: CDR1 MDHEN, CDR2 SYDVKM. V was shortened by 4 bases and J by 0 bases, with 9 bases between the two germline ends. In DNA form, the CDR3 reads TGTGCCAGCAGTTCGGGGGGAGCTAACTATGGCTACACCTTC. Amino acids: CASSSGGANYGYTF.

The rearrangement links TRBV25-1 to TRBJ2-5; D possibly corresponds to TRBD2 (6 bases). This CDR3 region has 14 residues. CDR1 and CDR2 (germline): MGHDK, SYGVNS. Trimming removed 0 bases from V and 5 bases from J, with 10 bases in between. The CDR3 region is CASSEYGGRETQYF. Here the CDR3 DNA reads TGTGCCAGCAGTGAATATGGGGGGAGGGAGACCCAGTACTTC. Combining the CDR3 with reference TRBV25-1 and TRBJ2-5 gives the whole variable domain EADIYQTPRYLVIGTGKKITLECSQTMGHDKMYWYQQDPGMELHLIHYSYGVNSTEKGDLSSESTVSRIRTEHFPLTLESARPSHTSQYLCASSEYGGRETQYFGPGTRLLVL.

This chain uses TRBV5-1 with TRBJ2-1; TRBD1 matches at 8 bases. Germline trimming cut 1 base from V and 12 bases from J; bases unmatched to any gene: 9. The CDR3 consists of 14 residues. CDR1 is SGHRS, CDR2 YFSETQ, per germline. The CDR3 region is CASSLRQGMDTQFF. CDR3 DNA sequence: TGCGCCAGCAGCTTGAGACAGGGGATGGATACGCAGTTCTTC.

This chain joins TRBV2 and TRBJ1-4; the match to TRBD1 covers 9 bases. The germline V gene has CDR1 SNHLY and CDR2 FYNNEI. The CDR3 has 14 residues. V lost 7 bases, J lost 8 bases, and 8 bases stayed unmatched. This CDR3 reads CASNPGTGLEKLFF. In DNA, the CDR3 is TGTGCCAGCAACCCCGGGACAGGGTTGGAAAAACTGTTTTTT.

The rearrangement uses TRBV5-1 and TRBJ2-7; TRBD2 matches 7 bases. The CDR3 is 14 amino acids. In germline, CDR1 is SGHRS, CDR2 YFSETQ. With V trimmed by 5 bases and J by 6 bases, 11 bases remained unmatched. The CDR3 sequence is CASSEAGTGIEQYF. For the CDR3, the DNA is TGCGCCAGCAGTGAAGCGGGGACGGGGATCGAGCAGTACTTC.

The chain couples TRBV2 to TRBJ2-5; 8 bases fit TRBD2. The CDR3 has 13 amino acids. Germline lookup yields CDR1 SNHLY and CDR2 FYNNEI. Germline trimming cut 7 bases from V and 4 bases from J; bases unmatched to any gene: 5. CDR3: CASMELAGETQYF. CDR3 DNA: TGTGCCAGCATGGAGCTAGCGGGAGAGACCCAGTACTTC.

The chain joins TRBV28 to TRBJ1-1; tentatively, D is TRBD1 (6 bases). CDR1 MDHEN and CDR2 SYDVKM come from the germline V gene. The CDR3 is 14 residues long. Trimming took off 10 bases at V and 1 base at J, with 16 bases between the two ends. The chain's CDR3 is CATIDRRTNTEAFF. The CDR3, as DNA: TGTGCCACAATTGACAGGAGGACGAACACTGAAGCTTTCTTT.

This clone was observed a single time. This sequence joins TRBV5-1 and TRBJ2-7; TRBD2 agrees at 16 bases. CDR1 and CDR2 from the germline V gene are SGHRS and YFSETQ. V lost 2 bases and J lost 0; bases outside the gene matches: 2. This CDR3 region has 17 residues. The CDR3 DNA reads TGCGCCAGCAGCTTAGGGACTAGCGGGAGGGCCTCCTACGAGCAGTACTTC. Translation gives CASSLGTSGRASYEQYF.

The chain is built from TRBV5-4 and TRBJ1-2; D is ambiguous. V dropped 1 base and J dropped 8 bases, with 12 bases sitting between them. Germline CDR1 SGHNT, CDR2 YYREEE (reference sequence). CDR3 size: 13 residues. CDR3: CASSLLFSSGYTF. The CDR3 region has the DNA TGTGCCAGCAGCTTGCTCTTCTCTTCGGGCTACACCTTC.

V gene TRBV9 combines with J gene TRBJ2-7; 8 bases align to TRBD2. Trimming took 7 bases from V and 6 from J; bases not matched to a gene: 9. Germline CDR1 is SGDLS and CDR2 is YYNGEE. The CDR3 is 13 residues long. The CDR3: CASAGGGGSEQYF. The DNA of the CDR3 is TGTGCCAGCGCGGGGGGCGGGGGGAGCGAGCAGTACTTC.

CDR3 sequence reads: CASSSSGTGYYEQYF. The CDR3 region has the DNA TGTGCCAGCAGCTCTTCCGGGACAGGCTACTACGAGCAGTACTTC. The genes are TRBV5-6 and TRBJ2-7; 8 nucleotides agree with TRBD1. V trimming: 3 bases; J trimming: 3 bases; junction bases outside the gene matches: 8. Germline values: CDR1 SGHDT, CDR2 YYEEEE. The CDR3 runs 15 residues.

This rearrangement joins TRBV19 to TRBJ1-1; D unresolved. This CDR3 spans 14 amino acids. Trimming cost V 8 bases and J 0 bases, with 13 bases left between them. Germline CDR1 and CDR2: LNHDA and SQIVND (reference sequence). The DNA of the CDR3 is TGTGCCAGTTCGGAAGGTCGGGTGAACACTGAAGCTTTCTTT. Translating it yields CASSEGRVNTEAFF. The full variable domain, its missing parts supplied by reference TRBV19 and TRBJ1-1, is DGGITQSPKYLFRKEGQNVTLSCEQNLNHDAMYWYRQDPGQGLRLIYYSQIVNDFQKGDIAEGYSVSREKKESFPLTVTSAQKNPTAFYLCASSEGRVNTEAFFGQGTRLTVV.

The chain couples TRBV29-1 to TRBJ1-1; D might be TRBD1 (6 bases). Germline-derived CDR1 and CDR2 are SQVTM and ANQGSEA. CDR3 length: 11 amino acids. V was trimmed by 7 bases and J by 4 bases, leaving 10 bases between them. The CDR3 sequence is CSGGQSTEAFF. DNA for the CDR3: TGCAGCGGTGGACAGAGCACTGAAGCTTTCTTT.

This rearrangement joins TRBV24-1 to TRBJ2-3, with TRBD2 matching 8 bases. Trimming cost V 5 bases and J 1 base; bases outside gene matches: 19. The CDR3 length is 20 residues. Germline lookup yields CDR1 KGHDR and CDR2 SFDVKD. The CDR3 nucleotides read TGTGCCACCAGTGTTCCTACTAGCGGAGTCCCTAGATCCGGCACAGATACGCAGTATTTT. It is translated as CATSVPTSGVPRSGTDTQYF.